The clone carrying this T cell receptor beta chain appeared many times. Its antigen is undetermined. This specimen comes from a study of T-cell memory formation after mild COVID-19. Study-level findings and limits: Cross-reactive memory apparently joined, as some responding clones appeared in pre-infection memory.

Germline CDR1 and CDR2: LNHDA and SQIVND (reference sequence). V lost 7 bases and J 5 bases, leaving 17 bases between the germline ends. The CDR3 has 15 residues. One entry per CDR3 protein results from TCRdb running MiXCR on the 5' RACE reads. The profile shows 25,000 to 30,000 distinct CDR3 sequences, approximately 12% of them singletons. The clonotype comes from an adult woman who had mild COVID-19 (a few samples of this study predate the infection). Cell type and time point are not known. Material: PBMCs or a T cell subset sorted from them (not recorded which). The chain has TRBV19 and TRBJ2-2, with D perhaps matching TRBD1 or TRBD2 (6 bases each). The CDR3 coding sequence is TGTGCCAGTATCAGAGGGGGGCCATTTACCGGGGAGCTGTTTTTT. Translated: CASIRGGPFTGELFF. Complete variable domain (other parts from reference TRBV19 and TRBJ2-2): DGGITQSPKYLFRKEGQNVTLSCEQNLNHDAMYWYRQDPGQGLRLIYYSQIVNDFQKGDIAEGYSVSREKKESFPLTVTSAQKNPTAFYLCASIRGGPFTGELFFGEGSRLTVL.